This T cell receptor (beta chain) was recovered during a study of early T cells in non-severe SARS-CoV-2 infection. Study context: Sequencing input comprised bulk RNA from unsorted whole blood; chain pairing was not available.

The V gene's germline CDR1 is SQVTM and CDR2 ANQGSEA. J gave up 5 bases and V 6 bases, and 2 bases lay outside the gene matches. The length of the CDR3 is 12 residues. TCRdb fed the 5' RACE reads into MiXCR, producing one record per CDR3 protein. The data contain some 50,000 distinct CDR3 sequences, about 4.2% of them seen just once; the ten biggest clones take up around 6%. In its sample, this clonotype ranks as large (0.1 to 1%). The rearrangement joins TRBV29-1 to TRBJ2-3; 10 bases map to TRBD1. Sequenced sample: whole blood. The clonotype originates from an adult who was a healthcare worker with PCR-confirmed SARS-CoV-2 infection or an uninfected control (not recorded which). Here the CDR3 reads CSVGQGGDTQYF. CDR3 DNA sequence: TGCAGCGTCGGACAGGGGGGAGATACGCAGTATTTT.